One sample yielded the 13 T cell receptor beta chains listed below, sequenced in a study of cytomegalovirus exposure and HLA in healthy donors. A multiplex PCR was run with 60 Vbeta primers and 13 Jbeta primers. Repertoires were generated with immunoSEQ multiplex PCR, while TCRdb's copy carries only in-frame clones and drops some. The table lists around 80,000 clones. The sequenced material came from PBMCs. These receptors all come from a middle-aged man in good health and CMV-seronegative.

The chain combines TRBV11-2 with TRBJ2-7, with 7 nucleotides matching TRBD1. Germline V CDR1 and CDR2: SGHAT, FQNNGV. V shed 5 bases and J 3 bases; nucleotides not matched to a gene: 19. The CDR3 totals 18 residues. The CDR3 region is CASSARGDSGTHFYEQYF. CDR3 nucleotides: TGTGCCAGCAGCGCCCGAGGGGACAGTGGGACCCACTTCTACGAGCAGTACTTC.

The V gene is TRBV18, the J gene TRBJ2-1, with 7 bases that match TRBD2. Germline assignment: CDR1 KGHSH and CDR2 LQKENI. This CDR3 comprises 17 residues. Unmatched junction bases numbered 9, after V lost 2 bases and J lost 2 bases. The CDR3 DNA sequence: TGTGCCAGCTCACCAGAGGTTGGCGGGAGCGCCTACAATGAGCAGTTCTTC. Its protein is CASSPEVGGSAYNEQFF.

This sequence joins TRBV4-3 and TRBJ2-7; 7 nucleotides agree with TRBD1. The germline V gene encodes CDR1 LGHNA and CDR2 YSLEER. V gave up 3 bases and J gave up 3 bases; unmatched junction bases: 2. The CDR3 runs to 13 residues. The CDR3 nucleotides are TGCGCCAGCAGCCATCGGACAGGCTACGAGCAGTACTTC. Its protein product is CASSHRTGYEQYF.

The V call is TRBV5-1, the J call TRBJ2-3, with D unclear. Germline V CDR1 and CDR2: SGHRS, YFSETQ. This CDR3 has 14 residues. The germline V and J ends were trimmed by 0 bases and 7 bases, with 12 bases remaining between them. CDR3 nucleotide sequence: TGCGCCAGCAGCTTGGACAGTACGGAAAATACGCAGTATTTT. Amino acids: CASSLDSTENTQYF.

The chain combines TRBV29-1 with TRBJ2-3; TRBD2 matches 8 bases. The CDR3 extends over 15 amino acids. V shed 0 bases, J shed 0 bases, and the junction held 2 bases outside the gene matches. Germline V gene sequence: CDR1 SQVTM, CDR2 ANQGSEA. The CDR3 is CSVEEGTRSTDTQYF. The CDR3 bases are TGCAGCGTTGAAGAAGGGACTAGAAGCACAGATACGCAGTATTTT.

This rearrangement joins TRBV30 to TRBJ2-1; D is perhaps TRBD2 (6 bases). The CDR3 has 15 amino acids. V was cut by 0 bases and J by 2 bases, with 11 bases left in between. CDR1 and CDR2 from the germline V gene are GTSNPN and SVGIG (reference sequence). The chain's CDR3 is CAWSVWRGAYNEQFF. The CDR3 DNA follows: TGTGCCTGGAGTGTATGGCGGGGTGCCTACAATGAGCAGTTCTTC.

The rearrangement joins TRBV7-9 to TRBJ1-2; the match to TRBD1 covers 8 bases. CDR1 and CDR2 from the germline V gene are SEHNR and FQNEAQ (reference sequence). After removal of 2 bases from V and 8 bases from J, the junction contained 4 bases not matched to a gene. CDR3 length: 13 residues. Written as DNA, the CDR3 is TGTGCCAGCAGCTTACAGGCAGGGGGCGGCTACACCTTC. As protein: CASSLQAGGGYTF.

The gene calls are TRBV5-5 and TRBJ1-5, with D possibly TRBD1 on 5 matching bases. Trimming took off 4 bases at V and 0 bases at J, with 11 bases between the two ends. In germline, CDR1 is SGHKS, CDR2 YYEKEE (reference sequence). The length of the CDR3 is 15 residues. CDR3 coding DNA: TGTGCCAGCAGCAGCGGGACGGATAGCAATCAGCCCCAGCATTTT. The encoded protein is CASSSGTDSNQPQHF.

The CDR3 loop reads CASSRLQGYEQYF. CDR3 sequence (DNA): TGTGCCAGCAGCCGACTACAAGGCTACGAGCAGTACTTC. The rearrangement uses TRBV7-2 and TRBJ2-7, with a possible D match to TRBD2 (5 bases). The V gene's germline CDR1 is SGHTA and CDR2 FQGNSA. V was shortened by 5 bases and J by 3 bases, with 11 bases between the two germline ends. The CDR3 is 13 amino acids.

The chain carries TRBV4-1 and TRBJ1-1, with D uncertain. Germline-derived CDR1 and CDR2 are MGHRA and YSYEKL. The V end lost 4 bases, the J end lost 1 base, and 10 bases lay between the germline ends. The CDR3 is 14 amino acids. CDR3 loop: CASSLSERNTEAFF. DNA for the CDR3: TGCGCCAGCAGCCTAAGCGAGCGGAACACTGAAGCTTTCTTT.

The chain has TRBV7-7 and TRBJ2-1; TRBD1 agrees at 9 bases. V was clipped by 5 bases and J by 9 bases; unmatched bases: 11. The germline V gene encodes CDR1 SSHAT and CDR2 FNYEAQ (reference sequence). The CDR3 sequence is 15 residues long. CDR3 loop: CASSTQLQGQGEQFF. Written as DNA, the CDR3 is TGTGCCAGCAGCACTCAATTACAGGGACAGGGTGAGCAGTTCTTC.

The CDR3 nucleotides are TGCGCCAGCAGGGGAGGGACTAGCGACGAGCAGTACTTC. It encodes CASRGGTSDEQYF. The chain is built from TRBV5-1 and TRBJ2-7, with 10 positions matching TRBD2. CDR3 length: 13 amino acids. Germline V gene data show CDR1 as SGHRS and CDR2 as YFSETQ. With 5 bases clipped from V and 5 bases from J, the junction kept 4 bases outside the gene matches. The whole variable domain, remainder taken from reference TRBV5-1 and TRBJ2-7, is KAGVTQTPRYLIKTRGQQVTLSCSPISGHRSVSWYQQTPGQGLQFLFEYFSETQRNKGNFPGRFSGRQFSNSRSEMNVSTLELGDSALYLCASRGGTSDEQYFGPGTRLTVT.

This rearrangement joins TRBV28 to TRBJ1-4, with 7 bases aligning to TRBD1. This CDR3 spans 15 amino acids. J was trimmed by 10 bases and V by 3 bases; bases with no gene match: 11. Germline V lookup: CDR1 MDHEN, CDR2 SYDVKM. CDR3: CASSFPTGPGGKLFF. CDR3 coding DNA: TGTGCCAGCAGTTTCCCGACAGGGCCGGGCGGAAAACTGTTTTTT.